Following are 3 T cell receptor beta chains from one sample sequenced in a study of PD-1 blockade in classical Hodgkin lymphoma (dated by TCRdb to the early 2020s). Library preparation was by the immunoSEQ multiplex PCR assay. Not all clones reach the TCRdb copy of this immuneACCESS table, which keeps in-frame sequences only. Checked studies attribute under half of the gap to unresolved V genes and leave the rest unexplained. Here the sample has over 60,000 clones; roughly nine tenths occur a single time. The top ten constitute 10% of the sample. What the time point label conveys for this sample: cycle 4 day 1 (C4D1), after about 6 weeks of nivolumab. Every trial patient had relapsed following autologous stem cell transplantation, and prior brentuximab vedotin exposure was what differed among cohorts A, B and C. Sequencing was performed on peripheral blood mononuclear cells (PBMCs), taken before the fourth cycle of nivolumab. These receptors all stem from a human donor with classical Hodgkin lymphoma.

This sequence joins TRBV5-1 and TRBJ1-1; tentative D call: TRBD1 (6 bases). The CDR3 totals 14 residues. Trimming cost V 5 bases and J 1 base, with 12 bases left between them. Germline V CDR1 and CDR2: SGHRS, YFSETQ. The CDR3 protein is CASSMGAPNTEAFF. CDR3 in DNA: TGCGCCAGCAGTATGGGGGCCCCGAACACTGAAGCTTTCTTT.

This sequence joins TRBV5-4 and TRBJ2-7; 8 bases agree with TRBD1. This CDR3 region has 14 residues. The germline V gene has CDR1 SGHNT and CDR2 YYREEE (reference sequence). Germline trimming cut 3 bases from V and 2 bases from J; bases unmatched to any gene: 4. DNA for the CDR3: TGTGCCAGCAGCTACAGGGGGGACCCCTACGAGCAGTACTTC. It is translated as CASSYRGDPYEQYF.

V and J are TRBV5-1 and TRBJ1-5, with a weak D call TRBD1 (6 bases). This CDR3 spans 15 amino acids. Looked up from germline, CDR1 is SGHRS and CDR2 is YFSETQ. V was shortened by 4 bases and J by 7 bases, with 18 bases between the two germline ends. CDR3 bases: TGCGCCAGCAGCATTGAGGGGGAGATCGGCCAGCCCCAGCATTTT. Protein product: CASSIEGEIGQPQHF.